This T cell receptor beta chain was sequenced during a study of blood T cell repertoires in COVID-19. Repertoires were generated with immunoSEQ multiplex PCR, while TCRdb's copy carries only in-frame clones and drops some. Of around 7,500 clones listed, around 67% are singletons. This clone was observed a handful of times. V was cut by 7 bases and J by 7 bases, with 23 bases left in between. The CDR3 runs 14 residues. Germline V gives CDR1 GTSNPN, CDR2 SVGIG (reference sequence). The chain uses TRBV30 and TRBJ2-7; D may be TRBD2 (6 bases). The clonotype comes from a human donor in a cohort sampled during active COVID-19. Sequenced input: peripheral blood. The CDR3 nucleotides are TGTGCCTCCAAGACCGGGACGGGGGTATGGGAGCAGTACTTC. Its translation: CASKTGTGVWEQYF.